Presented here are 2 T cell receptor beta chains from one specimen sequenced in a study of blood T cell repertoires in COVID-19 (dated by TCRdb to 2018 to 2021). The library was produced with the immunoSEQ multiplex PCR assay. As stored in TCRdb, this immuneACCESS dataset retains in-frame rearrangements with V and J assigned. A fraction of the clones does not appear; measured against another copy, unresolved V genes explain less than half of the discrepancy, and the remainder lacks a known reason. The sample includes approximately 280,000 clones, with 70% to 90% observed a single time. 2% to 2.5% of the sample lies in the top ten. The sample comprised peripheral blood. The origin of the receptors is a young woman who had recovered from COVID-19.

The V and J genes are TRBV10-3 and TRBJ1-6; D is unclear. Germline V gives CDR1 ENHRY, CDR2 SYGVKD. The CDR3 has 13 residues. V lost 0 bases, J lost 10 bases, and 7 bases lay in between. The CDR3 here is CAISESLESPLHF. CDR3 DNA: TGTGCCATCAGTGAGTCGCTAGAATCACCCCTCCACTTT.

V is TRBV2 and J is TRBJ1-2; unclear D gene. There are 14 residues in the CDR3. The V and J ends lost 3 bases and 4 bases respectively, with 12 bases between them. The V gene's germline CDR1 is SNHLY and CDR2 FYNNEI. CDR3 residues: CASSEASLSYGYTF. The CDR3 DNA sequence: TGTGCCAGCAGTGAGGCCTCCCTGTCCTATGGCTACACCTTC.